The entry that follows covers one T cell receptor beta chain sequence. This sample was included in a study of T-cell memory formation after mild COVID-19. CDR1 and CDR2 (germline): LGHDT, YNNKEL (reference sequence). This CDR3 contains 15 residues. The J segment lost 3 bases and the V segment lost 0 bases, leaving 4 bases of the junction unmatched. It was 5'RACE with constant-segment primers that produced the TCR alpha and TCR beta cDNA libraries, which carried sample barcodes and UMIs. MiXCR, applied by TCRdb to the 5' RACE reads, yields one record per CDR3 protein. The data contain around 7,000 distinct CDR3 sequences, less than 75% of them singletons.

Input material: PBMCs or a T cell subset sorted from them (not recorded which). This TCR was sampled from an adult who had mild COVID-19 (a few samples of this study predate the infection). Cell type and time point are not known. The chain has TRBV3-1 and TRBJ2-7, with TRBD2 matching over 8 bases. The CDR3 region is CASSQDPGTSYEQYF. The CDR3 DNA is TGTGCCAGCAGCCAAGATCCCGGGACTAGCTACGAGCAGTACTTC.